These 28 T cell receptor beta chains were sequenced from one sample in a study of blood T cell repertoires in COVID-19. The method was immunoSEQ multiplex PCR; TCRdb's version includes in-frame clones alone and lacks a portion of them. The sample has around 400,000 clones; about 88% are singletons. Sequencing input: PBMCs or T cells enriched from blood (not recorded which). The receptors were gathered from a woman aged 18-29 years who had been exposed to COVID-19.

V usage is TRBV20-1 and J usage is TRBJ2-3; TRBD2 might be the D (6 bases). The CDR3 totals 11 residues. CDR1 and CDR2 from the germline V gene are DFQATT and SNEGSKA (reference sequence). CDR3 coding DNA: TGCAGGGACCGGGACTCGGATACGCAGTATTTT. Translating gives CRDRDSDTQYF.

On this clone itself: A much larger clone is a single base away; this may be a read error. The chain couples TRBV5-6 to TRBJ1-1, with 8 bases fitting TRBD1. Germline V CDR1 and CDR2: SGHDT, YYEEEE. After removal of 3 bases from V and 1 base from J, the junction contained 2 bases not matched to a gene. The CDR3 sequence is 14 residues long. The CDR3 loop is CASSSGTGNTEAFF. CDR3 DNA sequence: TGTGCCAGCAGCTCCGGGACAGGGAACACTGAAGCTTTCTTT. Complete variable domain (other parts from reference TRBV5-6 and TRBJ1-1): DAGVTQSPTHLIKTRGQQVTLRCSPKSGHDTVSWYQQALGQGPQFIFQYYEEEERQRGNFPDRFSGHQFPNYSSELNVNALLLGDSALYLCASSSGTGNTEAFFGQGTRLTVV.

The chain has TRBV28 and TRBJ1-1; perhaps TRBD1 as D (5 bases). Germline V gives CDR1 MDHEN, CDR2 SYDVKM. The ends were cut back, 7 bases at V and 3 bases at J, with 12 bases in the middle. There are 13 residues in the CDR3. The CDR3 here is CASTRGGDTEAFF. As DNA, the CDR3 is TGTGCCAGCACCCGAGGAGGGGACACTGAAGCTTTCTTT.

The chain has TRBV12-3 or TRBV12-4 and TRBJ1-5; no firm D call. Trimming cost V 3 bases and J 6 bases, with 9 bases left between them. The length of the CDR3 is 13 residues. CDR3 sequence reads: CASSLDQVQPQHF. The CDR3 coding sequence is TGTGCCAGCAGTTTGGATCAGGTTCAGCCCCAGCATTTT.

The rearrangement joins TRBV6-5 to TRBJ2-3; no firm D call. With 0 bases removed from V and 1 base from J, the gap between germline ends came to 11 bases. The germline gives CDR1 MNHEY, CDR2 SVGAGI. This CDR3 region has 16 residues. Here the CDR3 DNA reads TGTGCCAGCAGTTACTCGAGCTCTATCCGCACAGATACGCAGTATTTT. This gives the protein CASSYSSSIRTDTQYF.

The chain joins TRBV10-1 to TRBJ2-2, with 10 positions matching TRBD2. This CDR3 spans 15 amino acids. The V and J ends lost 7 bases and 5 bases, in that order; junction bases with no gene match: 7. Looked up from germline, CDR1 is WNHNN and CDR2 is SYGVQD (reference sequence). The chain's CDR3 is CASTALAGKTGELFF. CDR3 nucleotide sequence: TGCGCCAGCACTGCACTAGCGGGAAAAACCGGGGAGCTGTTTTTT.

The chain recombines TRBV11-2 with TRBJ1-1, with TRBD1 as a possible D gene (6 bases). Germline CDR1 and CDR2: SGHAT and FQNNGV. This CDR3 comprises 15 residues. The V end lost 3 bases, the J end lost 1 base, and 12 bases lay between the germline ends. The CDR3 DNA reads TGTGCCAGCAGCTTCGGAGACAGGCGGAACACTGAAGCTTTCTTT. Translating it yields CASSFGDRRNTEAFF.

The chain uses TRBV9 and TRBJ2-1, with TRBD1 matching over 8 bases. After removal of 2 bases from V and 7 bases from J, the junction contained 2 bases not matched to a gene. The CDR3 length is 13 residues. Germline V gene lookup returns CDR1 SGDLS and CDR2 YYNGEE. CDR3 nucleotides: TGTGCCAGCAGCGTCCACAGGGGGAATGAGCAGTTCTTC. Translating gives CASSVHRGNEQFF.

The rearrangement joins TRBV29-1 to TRBJ2-1; D possibly corresponds to TRBD1 (5 bases). Germline loops: CDR1 SQVTM, CDR2 ANQGSEA. CDR3 length equals 11 residues. V lost 6 bases, J lost 4 bases, and 7 bases lay in between. In DNA form, the CDR3 reads TGCAGCGTGCAGGGTTACAATGAGCAGTTCTTC. It specifies CSVQGYNEQFF.

The chain uses TRBV20-1 and TRBJ2-3; D gene ambiguous. Deletions cut 3 bases from V and 0 bases from J, with 10 bases between. Germline lookup yields CDR1 DFQATT and CDR2 SNEGSKA (reference sequence). The CDR3 extends over 14 amino acids. The CDR3 DNA follows: TGCAGTGCTAGTAGAATGGCTAGCACAGATACGCAGTATTTT. Its translation: CSASRMASTDTQYF.

Written as DNA, the CDR3 is TGTGCCAGCAGCAAACGGAGCTCCTATAATTCACCCCTCCACTTT. The encoded protein is CASSKRSSYNSPLHF. This chain links TRBV21-1 with TRBJ1-6. TRBV21-1 is annotated as a pseudogene. The CDR3 consists of 15 residues.

The chain couples TRBV4-3 to TRBJ1-5, with 7 positions matching TRBD1. CDR3 size: 16 residues. The V segment lost 0 bases and the J segment 1 base; nucleotides outside the gene matches: 3. The germline CDR1 and CDR2 sequences are LGHNA and YSLEER. CDR3 bases: TGCGCCAGCAGCCAAGATGTGGGACAGAGCAATCAGCCCCAGCATTTT. It is translated as CASSQDVGQSNQPQHF.

This chain connects TRBV30 to TRBJ1-2, with 9 bases that match TRBD1. CDR3 length equals 14 residues. Germline CDR1 reads GTSNPN; CDR2 reads SVGIG (reference sequence). Unmatched junction bases numbered 3, after V lost 2 bases and J lost 2 bases. The CDR3 DNA is TGTGCCTGGAGTACCGGGACAGGGAACTATGGCTACACCTTC. Amino acid sequence: CAWSTGTGNYGYTF.

The chain combines TRBV6-1 with TRBJ1-1; 10 bases map to TRBD1. V shed 3 bases, J shed 3 bases, and the junction held 7 bases outside the gene matches. From germline, CDR1 is MNHNS and CDR2 SASEGT. This CDR3 region has 16 residues. This CDR3 reads CASSDIQGQGYTEAFF. The DNA of the CDR3 is TGTGCCAGCAGTGACATACAGGGACAGGGGTACACTGAAGCTTTCTTT.

This chain joins TRBV27 and TRBJ1-6; no firm D call. The germline V gene has CDR1 MNHEY and CDR2 SMNVEV (reference sequence). The V gene lost 7 bases and the J gene lost 4 bases, with 11 bases spanning the gap. CDR3 length equals 14 residues. The CDR3 nucleotides are TGTGCCAGCACATCTGGCAGGTATAATTCACCCCTCCACTTT. This gives the protein CASTSGRYNSPLHF.

This clone was picked up one time. The chain joins TRBV24-1 to TRBJ2-7; 7 bases are shared with TRBD1. Germline V gene sequence: CDR1 KGHDR, CDR2 SFDVKD. The length of the CDR3 is 13 residues. V was clipped by 6 bases and J by 4 bases; unmatched bases: 5. In DNA, the CDR3 is TGTGCCACCAGTCGACAGGGAGTATACGAGCAGTACTTC. Protein: CATSRQGVYEQYF.

As DNA, the CDR3 is TGTGCCACACGAGGGTGGGGCTCCTACGAGCAGTACTTC. Its translation is CATRGWGSYEQYF. The gene calls are TRBV10-3 and TRBJ2-7; weak D call: TRBD2 (5 bases). The CDR3 has 13 amino acids. Germline values: CDR1 ENHRY, CDR2 SYGVKD. V was clipped by 10 bases and J by 0 bases, with 13 bases between them.

This chain uses TRBV2 with TRBJ1-2; perhaps TRBD1 as D (5 bases). The CDR3 extends over 14 amino acids. Trimming took 8 bases from V and 8 from J, leaving 21 bases between them. Per germline, CDR1 SNHLY and CDR2 FYNNEI. The CDR3 coding sequence is TGTGCCAGCGATGGTCCTGCGGGGCCGGGAGGCTACACCTTC. Its protein product is CASDGPAGPGGYTF.

The rearrangement links TRBV27 to TRBJ2-2, with D uncertain. Germline CDR1 reads MNHEY; CDR2 reads SMNVEV (reference sequence). This CDR3 contains 12 residues. Trimming pared 2 bases from V and 6 bases from J, leaving 4 bases between. In DNA, the CDR3 is TGTGCCAGCAGTTTAAACTCCGGGGAGCTGTTTTTT. Its protein product is CASSLNSGELFF.

V and J are TRBV9 and TRBJ1-4, with D possibly being TRBD1 (5 bases). Trimming took off 3 bases at V and 6 bases at J, with 15 bases between the two ends. The germline V gene has CDR1 SGDLS and CDR2 YYNGEE. This CDR3 contains 15 residues. CDR3 loop: CASSGGGHAYEKLFF. Here the CDR3 DNA reads TGTGCCAGCAGCGGAGGCGGACATGCGTATGAAAAACTGTTTTTT.

The V call is TRBV30, the J call TRBJ2-7; 12 bases map to TRBD2. The CDR3 loop spans 18 amino acids. V shed 0 bases, J shed 2 bases, and the junction held 11 bases outside the gene matches. The germline CDR1 and CDR2 sequences are GTSNPN and SVGIG (reference sequence). The CDR3 loop is CAWSVRMLAGGQAYEQYF. CDR3 sequence (DNA): TGTGCCTGGAGTGTAAGGATGCTAGCGGGGGGGCAAGCCTACGAGCAGTACTTC.

The chain carries TRBV4-2 and TRBJ1-2, with a tentative D call TRBD1 (5 bases). The germline V gene has CDR1 LGHNA and CDR2 YNFKEQ. This CDR3 spans 15 amino acids. The V gene lost 3 bases and the J gene lost 4 bases, with 15 bases spanning the gap. CDR3 sequence: CASSQGRGSGYGYTF. The DNA for the CDR3 is TGTGCCAGCAGCCAGGGGCGGGGGTCGGGCTATGGCTACACCTTC.

The chain is built from TRBV6-4 and TRBJ1-5, with TRBD1 matching 7 bases. CDR3 size: 13 residues. V was clipped by 6 bases and J by 5 bases; unmatched bases: 4. The germline CDR1 and CDR2 sequences are MRHNA and SNTAGT. CDR3 amino acids: CASRGTGDQPQHF. The CDR3 coding sequence is TGTGCCAGCAGGGGAACAGGGGATCAGCCCCAGCATTTT.

V usage is TRBV27 and J usage is TRBJ2-5, with TRBD2 identical over 8 bases. The J segment lost 1 base and the V segment lost 4 bases, leaving 8 bases of the junction unmatched. Looked up from germline, CDR1 is MNHEY and CDR2 is SMNVEV (reference sequence). The CDR3 is made up of 16 amino acids. The CDR3 loop is CASSSARGGAQETQYF. The CDR3 DNA reads TGTGCCAGCAGTTCGGCCCGGGGGGGGGCCCAAGAGACCCAGTACTTC.

CDR3 in amino acids: CASSMDRAGYEQYF. The CDR3 DNA reads as TGTGCCAGCAGCATGGACAGGGCTGGGTACGAGCAGTACTTC. The chain joins TRBV6-5 to TRBJ2-7; 8 nucleotides line up with TRBD1. V trimming: 6 bases; J trimming: 4 bases; junction bases outside the gene matches: 8. Germline V CDR1 and CDR2: MNHEY, SVGAGI. CDR3 length: 14 residues.

The chain couples TRBV18 to TRBJ2-7, with 7 bases that match TRBD1. CDR1 KGHSH and CDR2 LQKENI come from the germline V gene. J was trimmed by 4 bases and V by 1 base; bases with no gene match: 4. This CDR3 is 14 amino acids long. This CDR3 is CASSPLDRRYEQYF. CDR3 DNA: TGTGCCAGCTCACCACTGGACAGGAGATACGAGCAGTACTTC.

J is TRBJ2-7 and V is TRBV6-1; 8 bases fit TRBD1. With 2 bases clipped from V and 1 base from J, the junction kept 10 bases outside the gene matches. The CDR3 runs 17 residues. Germline values: CDR1 MNHNS, CDR2 SASEGT. The CDR3 sequence is CASSETPRDRRSYEQYF. In DNA, the CDR3 is TGTGCCAGCAGTGAAACCCCGAGGGACAGGAGATCCTACGAGCAGTACTTC.

Remarks on this clone: One junction end does not reproduce the germline sequence, and a read error may be involved. V and J are TRBV4-3 and TRBJ2-2; no clear D gene. This CDR3 is 15 amino acids long. Germline CDR1 and CDR2: LGHNA and YSLEER. CDR3 sequence reads: CPSRRLSVLTGELFF. CDR3 DNA sequence: TGCCCCAGCCGCCGACTCAGCGTTCTCACCGGGGAGCTGTTTTTT.